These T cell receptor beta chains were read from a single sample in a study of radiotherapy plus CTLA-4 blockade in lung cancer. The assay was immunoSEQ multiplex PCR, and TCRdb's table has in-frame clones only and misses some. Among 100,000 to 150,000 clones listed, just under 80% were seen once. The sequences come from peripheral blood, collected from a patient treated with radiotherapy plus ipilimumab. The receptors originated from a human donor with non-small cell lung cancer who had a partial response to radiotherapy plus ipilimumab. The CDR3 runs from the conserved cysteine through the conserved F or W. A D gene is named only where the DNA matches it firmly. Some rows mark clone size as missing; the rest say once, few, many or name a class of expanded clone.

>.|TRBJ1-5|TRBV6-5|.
TGTGCCAGCAGTAGACAGCAATCCCAGCCCCAGCATTTT
CASSRQQSQPQHF
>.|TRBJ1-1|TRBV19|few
TGTGCCAGTTCAGACAGTGGAAACGTAGGTTTCTTT
CASSDSGNVGFF
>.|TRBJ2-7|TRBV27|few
TGTGCCAGCAGTTCCCCAAATCGGCGACTCGCCTACGAGCAGTACTTC
CASSSPNRRLAYEQYF
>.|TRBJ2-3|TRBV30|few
TGTGCCTGGAGTGTATCGAGGTCGGGTCACACAGATACGCAGTATTTT
CAWSVSRSGHTDTQYF
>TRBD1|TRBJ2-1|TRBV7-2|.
TGTGCCAGCAGCTTAGGACAGGGGGCCTACAATGAGCAGTTCTTC
CASSLGQGAYNEQFF
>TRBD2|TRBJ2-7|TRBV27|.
TGTGCCAGCAGTTTCGGGACTAGCGTAAGGACCTACGAGCAGTACTTC
CASSFGTSVRTYEQYF
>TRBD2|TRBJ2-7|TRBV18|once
TGTGCCAGCTCACCACCGCTTACTAGCGGGATGTACGAGCAGTACTTC
CASSPPLTSGMYEQYF
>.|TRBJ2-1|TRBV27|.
TGTGCCACCTCAGGCGGGGAGAGGTACAATGAGCAGTTCTTC
CATSGGERYNEQFF
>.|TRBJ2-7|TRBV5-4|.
TGTGCCAGCAGCTTGGCCGGGCTAGGAGGGGCCGAGCAGTACTTC
CASSLAGLGGAEQYF
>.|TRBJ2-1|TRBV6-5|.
TGTGCCAGCAGTTACTCCGGGACTCCAACCTACAATGAGCAGTTCTTC
CASSYSGTPTYNEQFF
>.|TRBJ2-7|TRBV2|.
TGTGCCAGCAGTGTAACCTACGAGCAGTACTTC
CASSVTYEQYF
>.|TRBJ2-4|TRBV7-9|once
TGTGCCAGCAGCTTACAGGGTATAGGAAACATTCAGTACTTC
CASSLQGIGNIQYF
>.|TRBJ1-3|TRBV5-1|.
TGCGCCAGCTCAACGCAGGGGTACGTGGCTGGAAACACCATATATTTT
CASSTQGYVAGNTIYF
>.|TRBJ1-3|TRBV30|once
TGTGCCTGGAGCTGGGACGGGAGCTCTGGAAACACCATATATTTT
CAWSWDGSSGNTIYF
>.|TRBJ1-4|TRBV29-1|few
TGCAGCGTTGAAGATCGGGGGGATCAACTGTTTTTT
CSVEDRGDQLFF
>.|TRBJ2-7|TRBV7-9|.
TGTGCCAGCAGCGGACAGAGGTACGAGCAGTACTTC
CASSGQRYEQYF
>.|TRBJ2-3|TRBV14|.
TGTGCCAGTAAACCGCTGACGGGAGCTGGCACAGATACGCAGTATTTT
CASKPLTGAGTDTQYF
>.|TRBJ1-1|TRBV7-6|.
TGTGCCAGCAGCGCTTGGACAGCAGGCAGCACTGAAGCTTTCTTT
CASSAWTAGSTEAFF
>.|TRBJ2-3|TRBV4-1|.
TGCGCCAGCAGCGCCCGGGACTCATGGATCACAGATACGCAGTATTTT
CASSARDSWITDTQYF
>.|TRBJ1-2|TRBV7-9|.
TGTGCCAGCAGCTTCGCGGGGGCGCCCAACTATGGCTACACCTTC
CASSFAGAPNYGYTF
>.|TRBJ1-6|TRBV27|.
TGTGCCAGCAGTTTATCCCGGAATTCACCCCTCCACTTT
CASSLSRNSPLHF
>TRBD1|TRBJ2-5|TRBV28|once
TGTGCCAGCAGTTCGGGACAGGGGCTGGGGGAGACCCAGTACTTC
CASSSGQGLGETQYF
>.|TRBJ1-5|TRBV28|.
TGTGCCAGCAGTCAGACCAGGGGCCGAAGCAATCAGCCCCAGCATTTT
CASSQTRGRSNQPQHF
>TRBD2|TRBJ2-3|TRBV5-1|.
TGCGCCAGCAGCTTGTCCGGGGGGACAGATACGCAGTATTTT
CASSLSGGTDTQYF
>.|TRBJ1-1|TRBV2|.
TGTGCCAGCGTATCCGGACAGCCGAACACTGAAGCTTTCTTT
CASVSGQPNTEAFF
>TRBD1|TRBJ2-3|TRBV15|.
TGTGCGTTCGGCGACAGGGCCGGCACAGATACGCAGTATTTT
CAFGDRAGTDTQYF
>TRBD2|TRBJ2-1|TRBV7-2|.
TGTGCCAGCAGCCTGACTAGCGGGAGTCAGAATGAGCAGTTCTTC
CASSLTSGSQNEQFF
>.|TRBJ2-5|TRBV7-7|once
TGTGCTAGCAGCTTAGAATTTTTAAAGACCCAGTACTTC
CASSLEFLKTQYF
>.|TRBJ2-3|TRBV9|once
TGTGCCAGCAGCCCCCAAATTCAGGGAGATACGCAGTATTTT
CASSPQIQGDTQYF
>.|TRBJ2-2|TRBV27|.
TGTGCCAGCAGTTGGGATAGCGTGCCCCTCACCGGGGAGCTGTTTTTT
CASSWDSVPLTGELFF
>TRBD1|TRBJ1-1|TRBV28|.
TGTGCCAGCAGTTTAACGGGGGACAGGCTACCCGAAGCTTTCTTT
CASSLTGDRLPEAFF
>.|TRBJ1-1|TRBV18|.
TGTGCCAGCTCCCCTACGACAAACGTGAACACTGAAGCTTTCTTT
CASSPTTNVNTEAFF
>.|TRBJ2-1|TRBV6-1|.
TGTGCCAGCAGTGGGTGGGAGATGAATGGGGATGAGCAGTTCTTC
CASSGWEMNGDEQFF
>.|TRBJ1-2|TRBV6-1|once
TGTGCCAGCAGTGCCACGCTGGCCGATGGCTACACCTTC
CASSATLADGYTF
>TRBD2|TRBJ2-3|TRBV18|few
TGTGCCAGCTCAGTTAGCGGGAGTTCAGATACGCAGTATTTT
CASSVSGSSDTQYF
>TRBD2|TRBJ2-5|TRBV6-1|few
TGTGCCAGCATGGTAGCGGGAAGGGAGACCCAGTACTTC
CASMVAGRETQYF
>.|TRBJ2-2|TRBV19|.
TGTGCCAGTAGGGAACCTAACAGGGGGGAGCTGTTTTTT
CASREPNRGELFF
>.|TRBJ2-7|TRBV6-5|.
TGTGCCAGCAGAATTTCCGGGACTGAAAACGAGCAGTACTTC
CASRISGTENEQYF
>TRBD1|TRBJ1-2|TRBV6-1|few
TGTGCCAGCAGTGGGACAGGGGTAGGCTATGGCTACACCTTC
CASSGTGVGYGYTF
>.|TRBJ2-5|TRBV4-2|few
TGTGCCAGCAGCCAAGGACAGGCGTCGGGCGAGACCCAGTACTTC
CASSQGQASGETQYF
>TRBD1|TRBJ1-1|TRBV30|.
TGTGCCTGGAACAGGGGGGAAACTGAAGCTTTCTTT
CAWNRGETEAFF
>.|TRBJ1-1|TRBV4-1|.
TGCGCCAGCAGCCAAGTTTTATGGGGCTCGGCATCCGTGAACACTGAAGCTTTCTTT
CASSQVLWGSASVNTEAFF
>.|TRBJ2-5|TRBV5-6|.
TGTGCCAGCAGGGATTGGAACAGTGGTCGAGAGACCCAGTACTTC
CASRDWNSGRETQYF
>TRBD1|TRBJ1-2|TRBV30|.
TGTGCCTGGGCCGCTGCCGGGACAGGGGTGTATGGCTACACCTTC
CAWAAAGTGVYGYTF
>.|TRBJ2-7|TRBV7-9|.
TGTGCCAGCAGCTCCCCCCCGGGGGCCTACGAGCAGTACTTC
CASSSPPGAYEQYF
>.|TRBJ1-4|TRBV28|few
TGTGCCAGCAGTTTCCCGACAGGAGCTAATGAAAAACTGTTTTTT
CASSFPTGANEKLFF
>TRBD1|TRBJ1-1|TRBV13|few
TGTGCCAGCAGCACCGCCCCCGGACAGGGGAACACTGAAGCTTTCTTT
CASSTAPGQGNTEAFF
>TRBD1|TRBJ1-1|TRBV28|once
TGTGCCAGCAACAGGGACAGGGCTGAAGCTTTCTTT
CASNRDRAEAFF
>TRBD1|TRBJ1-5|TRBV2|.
TGTGCCAGCAGTGAACCGAGACAGGGTCTTTATGGGACGGAGGAGCATTTT
CASSEPRQGLYGTEEHF
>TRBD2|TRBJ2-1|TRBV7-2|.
TGTGCCAGCAGCTTAGTTGGGACTAGCGGCTACAATGAGCAGTTCTTC
CASSLVGTSGYNEQFF
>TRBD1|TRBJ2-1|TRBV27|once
TGTGCCAGCAGGGATTCGGACAGGGCGGGGAGTGAGCAGTTCTTC
CASRDSDRAGSEQFF
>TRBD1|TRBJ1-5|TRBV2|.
TGTGCCAGCAGTGAACAGGGGGTGAGCAATCAGCCCCAGCATTTT
CASSEQGVSNQPQHF
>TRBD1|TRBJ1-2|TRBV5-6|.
TGTGCCAGCAGCGTCACAGGGGCCTATGGCTACACCTTC
CASSVTGAYGYTF
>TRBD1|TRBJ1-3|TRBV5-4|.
TGTGCCAGCAGCTTGGCCACAGGGGTTCGAAACACCATATATTTT
CASSLATGVRNTIYF
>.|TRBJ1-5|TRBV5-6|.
TGTGCCAGCAGCGGCCAAGGAGGGAATAGCAATCAGCCCCAGCATTTT
CASSGQGGNSNQPQHF
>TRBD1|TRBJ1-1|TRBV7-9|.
TGTGCCAGCAGCCCAGGTTTTGCAGGGGGCGTTGACACTGAAGCTTTCTTT
CASSPGFAGGVDTEAFF
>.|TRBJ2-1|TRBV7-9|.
TGTGCCAGCAGCTTAGGAGTCGCAGGGAACTCCTACAATGAGCAGTTCTTC
CASSLGVAGNSYNEQFF
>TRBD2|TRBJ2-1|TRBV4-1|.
TGCGCCAGCAGCCAAGGACTAGCGGGTTCAAATGGATTTTACAATGAGCAGTTCTTC
CASSQGLAGSNGFYNEQFF
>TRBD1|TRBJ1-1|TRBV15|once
TGTGCCACCAGCAGACGCGGACAGGTGAACACTGAAGCTTTCTTT
CATSRRGQVNTEAFF
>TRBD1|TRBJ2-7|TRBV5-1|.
TGCGCCAGCAGCACCGGGACAGGGGGCGGCGAGCAGTACTTC
CASSTGTGGGEQYF